These T cell receptor beta chains were read from a single sample in a study of T cell changes during pregnancy in multiple sclerosis. Using immunoSEQ multiplex PCR, the repertoire was profiled, and TCRdb retains in-frame clones only, with some absent. The table lists roughly 110,000 clones, 80% to 95% of them singletons, with 1.5% in the top ten. Here the sequenced sample was peripheral blood, taken in the third trimester of pregnancy. These receptor sequences come from a female donor with multiple sclerosis, enrolled in a pregnancy study. CDR3s include the opening cysteine and the closing phenylalanine or tryptophan. A D gene is named only where the DNA matches it firmly. Where a row states a size, it is once, few, many or the class of an expanded clone; other rows omit it.

V	J	size	D	CDR3	DNA
TRBV6-4	TRBJ1-5	.	TRBD1	CASSERQGYLYYQPQHF	TGTGCCAGCAGTGAACGACAGGGCTATCTCTATTACCAGCCCCAGCATTTT
TRBV7-9	TRBJ1-1	.	.	CASSSRRGRRTEAFF	TGTGCCAGCAGCTCCCGGCGTGGGAGGAGGACTGAAGCTTTCTTT
TRBV19	TRBJ2-1	.	TRBD2	CASSINSGTSKGNEQFF	TGTGCCAGTAGTATCAATAGCGGGACTAGTAAAGGCAATGAGCAGTTCTTC
TRBV5-4	TRBJ1-2	.	TRBD1	CASTSTRQGAWGYTF	TGTGCCAGCACCTCAACACGACAGGGGGCATGGGGCTACACCTTC
TRBV6-1	TRBJ1-2	.	.	CASSGRGGYGYTF	TGTGCCAGCAGTGGCCGTGGGGGGTATGGCTACACCTTC
TRBV4-1	TRBJ2-1	.	TRBD2	CASSHTSGYYNEQFF	TGCGCCAGCAGCCACACTAGCGGATACTACAATGAGCAGTTCTTC
TRBV6-6	TRBJ1-6	once	TRBD1	CASSFGTAYNSPLHF	TGTGCCAGCAGCTTTGGGACAGCCTATAATTCACCCCTCCACTTT
TRBV9	TRBJ2-2	few	.	CASGIMDSYTGELFF	TGTGCCAGCGGGATTATGGACTCCTACACCGGGGAGCTGTTTTTT
TRBV5-4	TRBJ2-1	.	.	CASSLRVEGEQFF	TGTGCCAGCAGCTTAAGAGTTGAGGGTGAGCAGTTCTTC
TRBV29-1	TRBJ2-5	.	TRBD2	CSVGPAGGPIQETQYF	TGCAGCGTTGGGCCAGCGGGGGGCCCAATTCAAGAGACCCAGTACTTC
TRBV5-1	TRBJ2-2	once	.	CASSLGQTNTGELFF	TGCGCCAGCAGCTTGGGGCAAACGAACACCGGGGAGCTGTTTTTT
TRBV29-1	TRBJ1-1	.	.	CSGSRDGPRGAFF	TGCAGCGGTTCACGGGACGGACCAAGGGGGGCTTTCTTT
TRBV7-9	TRBJ1-1	few	.	CASSLGQVGNTEAFF	TGTGCCAGCAGCTTAGGACAGGTGGGGAACACTGAAGCTTTCTTT
TRBV7-9	TRBJ2-2	.	TRBD1	CASSSDRETGELFF	TGTGCCAGCAGCTCGGACAGGGAAACCGGGGAGCTGTTTTTT